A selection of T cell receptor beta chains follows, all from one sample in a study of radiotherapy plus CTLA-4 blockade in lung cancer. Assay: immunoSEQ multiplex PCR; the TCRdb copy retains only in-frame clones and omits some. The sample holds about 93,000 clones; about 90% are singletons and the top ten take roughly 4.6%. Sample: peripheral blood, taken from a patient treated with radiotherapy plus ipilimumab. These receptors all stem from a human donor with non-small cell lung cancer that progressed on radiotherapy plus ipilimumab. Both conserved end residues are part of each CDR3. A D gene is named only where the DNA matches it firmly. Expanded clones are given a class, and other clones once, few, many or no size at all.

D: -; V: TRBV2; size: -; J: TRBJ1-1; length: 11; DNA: TGTGCCAGCAGTGATCTCGAGAAAGCTTTCTTT; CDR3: CASSDLEKAFF
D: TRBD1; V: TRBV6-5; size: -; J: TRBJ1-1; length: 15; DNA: TGTGCCAGCAGCCTAACAGGGGGTGGTCACACTGAAGCTTTCTTT; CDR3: CASSLTGGGHTEAFF
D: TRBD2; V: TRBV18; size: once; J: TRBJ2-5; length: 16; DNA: TGTGCCAGCTCACCCCTTCCGGGTAGCGGGCAAGAGACCCAGTACTTC; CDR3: CASSPLPGSGQETQYF
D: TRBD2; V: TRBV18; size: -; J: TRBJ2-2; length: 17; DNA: TGTGCCAGCTCGCAACTAGCGGGAGCTACGAACACCGGGGAGCTGTTTTTT; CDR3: CASSQLAGATNTGELFF
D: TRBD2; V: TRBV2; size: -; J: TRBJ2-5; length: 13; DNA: TGTGCCAGCAGTTCTGGACTAGGGGAGACCCAGTACTTC; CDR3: CASSSGLGETQYF
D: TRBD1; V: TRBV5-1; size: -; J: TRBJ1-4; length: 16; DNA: TGCGCCAGCAGCCGGGACAGGGGGCCTGCTAATGAAAAACTGTTTTTT; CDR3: CASSRDRGPANEKLFF
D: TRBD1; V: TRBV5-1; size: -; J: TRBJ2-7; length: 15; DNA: TGCGCCAGCAGCTTGGCCGGGACAGAAGTCTACGAGCAGTACTTC; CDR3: CASSLAGTEVYEQYF
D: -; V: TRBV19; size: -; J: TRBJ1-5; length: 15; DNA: TGTGCCAGTACCCCCCCAGGGATGAGCAATCAGCCCCAGCATTTT; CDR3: CASTPPGMSNQPQHF
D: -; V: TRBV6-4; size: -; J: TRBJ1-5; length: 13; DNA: TGTGCCAGCAGTGGCGAAAGAGGCCAGCCCCAGCATTTT; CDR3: CASSGERGQPQHF
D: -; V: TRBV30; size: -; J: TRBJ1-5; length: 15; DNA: TGTGCCTGGAGCCGAGGGACAAATAGCAATCAGCCCCAGCATTTT; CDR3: CAWSRGTNSNQPQHF
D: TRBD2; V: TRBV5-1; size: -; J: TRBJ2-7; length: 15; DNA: TGCGCCAGCAGCTCTAGCGGGAGGCGGGGTGACGAGCAGTACTTC; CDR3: CASSSSGRRGDEQYF
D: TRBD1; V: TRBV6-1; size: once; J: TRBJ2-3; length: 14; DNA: TGTGCCAGCCGCCACAGGGGTTTGACAGATACGCAGTATTTT; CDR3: CASRHRGLTDTQYF
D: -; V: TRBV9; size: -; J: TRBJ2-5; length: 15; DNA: TGTGCCAGCAGCGTAGTAGGCAGCCCCGGAGAGACCCAGTACTTC; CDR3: CASSVVGSPGETQYF
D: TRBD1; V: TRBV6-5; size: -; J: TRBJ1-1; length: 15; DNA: TGTGCCAGCAGTTACTCGGGACAGATGAACACTGAAGCTTTCTTT; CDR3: CASSYSGQMNTEAFF
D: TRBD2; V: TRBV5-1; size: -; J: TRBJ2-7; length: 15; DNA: TGCGCCAGCAGCAGTGGGACTAGCGTGACCTACGAGCAGTACTTC; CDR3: CASSSGTSVTYEQYF
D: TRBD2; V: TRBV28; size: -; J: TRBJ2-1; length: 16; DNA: TGTGCCAGCAGTTCCACGGGACTAGCGGGAGTAGGGGAGCAGTTCTTC; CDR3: CASSSTGLAGVGEQFF
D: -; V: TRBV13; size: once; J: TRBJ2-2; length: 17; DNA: TGTGCCAGCAGCAAGCGCACAGGTGGAGTGAACACCGGGGAGCTGTTTTTT; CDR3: CASSKRTGGVNTGELFF
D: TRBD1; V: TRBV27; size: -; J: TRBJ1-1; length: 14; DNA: TGTGCCAGCCTCCCCCACAGGGGGCCCACTGAAGCTTTCTTT; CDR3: CASLPHRGPTEAFF